Shown below are 2 T cell receptor beta chains from a single sample sequenced in a study of blood T cell repertoires in COVID-19. The data were produced by immunoSEQ multiplex PCR, yet TCRdb's version contains in-frame clones alone and is incomplete. Of roughly 72,000 clones listed, about four fifths are singletons. Sequenced: peripheral blood. These receptors were taken from a man in his 70s who had recovered from COVID-19.

The chain carries TRBV7-2 and TRBJ2-3; D is ambiguous. Germline V gives CDR1 SGHTA, CDR2 FQGNSA. V was cut by 2 bases and J by 2 bases, with 11 bases left in between. CDR3 length equals 15 residues. For the CDR3, the DNA is TGTGCCAGCAGCTTAAAATCTGTTCCCACAGATACGCAGTATTTT. Amino acid sequence: CASSLKSVPTDTQYF.

J is TRBJ2-1 and V is TRBV24-1; 7 nucleotides align to TRBD2. CDR1 is KGHDR, CDR2 SFDVKD, per germline. V gave up 5 bases and J gave up 10 bases; unmatched junction bases: 4. This CDR3 has 12 amino acids. Here the CDR3 DNA reads TGTGCCACCAGTGCCGAAGCGGGGGAGCAGTTCTTC. Its translation is CATSAEAGEQFF.